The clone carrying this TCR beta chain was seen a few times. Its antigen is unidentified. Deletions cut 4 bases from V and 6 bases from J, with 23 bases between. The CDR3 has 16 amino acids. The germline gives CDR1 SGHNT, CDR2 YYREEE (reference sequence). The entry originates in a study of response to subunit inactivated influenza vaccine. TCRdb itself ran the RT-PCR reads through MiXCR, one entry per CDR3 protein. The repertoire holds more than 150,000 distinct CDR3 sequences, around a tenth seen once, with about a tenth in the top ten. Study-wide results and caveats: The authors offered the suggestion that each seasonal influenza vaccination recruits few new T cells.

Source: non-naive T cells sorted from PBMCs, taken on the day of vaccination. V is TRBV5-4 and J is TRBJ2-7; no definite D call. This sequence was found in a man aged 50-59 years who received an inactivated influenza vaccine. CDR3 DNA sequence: TGTGCCAGCAGCGAGTCCGCGATGGGTAGTTTGCGCGAGCAGTACTTC. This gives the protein CASSESAMGSLREQYF. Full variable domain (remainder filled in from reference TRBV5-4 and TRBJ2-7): ETGVTQSPTHLIKTRGQQVTLRCSSQSGHNTVSWYQQALGQGPQFIFQYYREEENGRGNFPPRFSGLQFPNYSSELNVNALELDDSALYLCASSESAMGSLREQYFGPGTRLTVT.